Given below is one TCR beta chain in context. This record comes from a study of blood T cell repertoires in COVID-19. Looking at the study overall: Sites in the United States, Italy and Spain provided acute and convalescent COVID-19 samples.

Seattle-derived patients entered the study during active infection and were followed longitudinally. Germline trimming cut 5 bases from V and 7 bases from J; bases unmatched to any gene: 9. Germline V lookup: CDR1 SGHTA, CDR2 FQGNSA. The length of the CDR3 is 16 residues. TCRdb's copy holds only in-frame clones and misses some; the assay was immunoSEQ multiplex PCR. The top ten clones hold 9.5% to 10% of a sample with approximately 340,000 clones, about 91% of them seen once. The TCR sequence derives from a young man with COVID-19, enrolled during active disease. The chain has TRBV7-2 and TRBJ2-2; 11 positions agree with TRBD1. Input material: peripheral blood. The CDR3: CASSPRTGGLGGELFF. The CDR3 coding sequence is TGTGCCAGCAGCCCACGGACAGGGGGCCTCGGCGGGGAGCTGTTTTTT. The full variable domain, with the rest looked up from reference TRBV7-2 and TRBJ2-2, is GAGVSQSPSNKVTEKGKDVELRCDPISGHTALYWYRQSLGQGLEFLIYFQGNSAPDKSGLPSDRFSAERTGGSVSTLTIQRTQQEDSAVYLCASSPRTGGLGGELFFGEGSRLTVL.